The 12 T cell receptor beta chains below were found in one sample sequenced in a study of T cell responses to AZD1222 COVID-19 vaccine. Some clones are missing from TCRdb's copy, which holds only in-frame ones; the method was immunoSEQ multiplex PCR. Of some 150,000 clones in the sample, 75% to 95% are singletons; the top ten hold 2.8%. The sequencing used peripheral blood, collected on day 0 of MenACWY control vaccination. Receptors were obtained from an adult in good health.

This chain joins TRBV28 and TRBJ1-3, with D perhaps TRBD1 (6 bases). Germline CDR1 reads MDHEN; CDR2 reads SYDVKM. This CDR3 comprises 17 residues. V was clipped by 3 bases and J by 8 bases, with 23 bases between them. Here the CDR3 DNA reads TGTGCCAGCAGTTTCCCTCCCGGGACACCACATGTGGACACCATATATTTT. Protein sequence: CASSFPPGTPHVDTIYF.

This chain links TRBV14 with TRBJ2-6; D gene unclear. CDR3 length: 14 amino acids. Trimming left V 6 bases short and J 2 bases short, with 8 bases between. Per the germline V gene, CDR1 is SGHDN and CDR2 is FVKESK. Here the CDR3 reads CASRHLPGANVLTF. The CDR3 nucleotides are TGTGCCAGCAGGCACCTCCCTGGGGCCAACGTCCTGACTTTC.

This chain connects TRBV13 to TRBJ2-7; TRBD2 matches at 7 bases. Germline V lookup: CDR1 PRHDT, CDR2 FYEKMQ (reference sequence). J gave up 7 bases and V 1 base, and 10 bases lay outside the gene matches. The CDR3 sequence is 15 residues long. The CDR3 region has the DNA TGTGCCAGCAGCTTAGCGGGCGGGAGCTCACGGGAGCAGTACTTC. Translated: CASSLAGGSSREQYF.

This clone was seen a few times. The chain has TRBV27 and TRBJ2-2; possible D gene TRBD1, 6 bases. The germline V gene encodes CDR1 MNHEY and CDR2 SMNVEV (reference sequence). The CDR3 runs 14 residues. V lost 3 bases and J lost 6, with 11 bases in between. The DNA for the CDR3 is TGTGCCAGCAGTTTTTTAGGGGGTGCCGGGGAGCTGTTTTTT. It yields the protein CASSFLGGAGELFF.

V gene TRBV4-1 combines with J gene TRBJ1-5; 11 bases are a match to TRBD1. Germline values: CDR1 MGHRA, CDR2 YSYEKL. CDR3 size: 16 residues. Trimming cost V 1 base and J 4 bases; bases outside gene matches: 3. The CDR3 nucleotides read TGCGCCAGCAGCCAAGGAGGGACAGGGGGAAATCAGCCCCAGCATTTT. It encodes CASSQGGTGGNQPQHF.

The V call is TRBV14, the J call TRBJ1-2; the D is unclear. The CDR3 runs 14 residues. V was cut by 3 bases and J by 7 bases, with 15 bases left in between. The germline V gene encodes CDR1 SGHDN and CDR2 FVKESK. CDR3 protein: CASSQLLFAGGYTF. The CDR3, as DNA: TGTGCCAGCAGCCAGCTTCTCTTCGCCGGTGGCTACACCTTC.

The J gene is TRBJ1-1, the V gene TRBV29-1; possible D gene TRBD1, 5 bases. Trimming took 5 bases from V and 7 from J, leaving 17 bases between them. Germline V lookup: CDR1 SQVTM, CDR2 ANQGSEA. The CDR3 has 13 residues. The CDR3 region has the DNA TGCAGCGTTTCCGGGACGCCTGAAGGTGAAGCTTTCTTT. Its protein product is CSVSGTPEGEAFF.

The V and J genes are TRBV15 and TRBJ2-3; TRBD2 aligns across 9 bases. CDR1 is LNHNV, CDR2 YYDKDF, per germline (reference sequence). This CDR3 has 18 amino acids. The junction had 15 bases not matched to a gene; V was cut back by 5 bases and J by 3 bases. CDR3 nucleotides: TGTGCCACCAGCCTAACCAGGATGACTAGCGGAGGGACAGATACGCAGTATTTT. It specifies CATSLTRMTSGGTDTQYF.

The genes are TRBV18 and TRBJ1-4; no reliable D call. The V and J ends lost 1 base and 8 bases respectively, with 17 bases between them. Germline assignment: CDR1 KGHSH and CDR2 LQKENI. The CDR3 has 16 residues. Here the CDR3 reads CASSPLASPRGEKLFF. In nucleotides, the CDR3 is TGTGCCAGCTCACCACTCGCGTCGCCTCGAGGGGAAAAACTGTTTTTT.

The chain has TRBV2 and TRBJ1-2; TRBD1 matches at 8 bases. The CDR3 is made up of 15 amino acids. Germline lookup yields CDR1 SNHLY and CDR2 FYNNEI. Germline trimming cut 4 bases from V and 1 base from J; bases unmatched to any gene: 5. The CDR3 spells CASSARTGLNYGYTF. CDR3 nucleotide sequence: TGTGCCAGCAGTGCCCGGACAGGGCTTAACTATGGCTACACCTTC.

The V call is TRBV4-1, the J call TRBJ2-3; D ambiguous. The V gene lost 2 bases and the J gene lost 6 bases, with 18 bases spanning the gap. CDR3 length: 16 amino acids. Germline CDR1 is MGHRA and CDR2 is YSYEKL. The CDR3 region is CASSQWGQESTDTQYF. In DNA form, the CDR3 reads TGCGCCAGCAGCCAATGGGGTCAGGAGAGTACGGATACGCAGTATTTT.

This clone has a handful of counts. Here the CDR3 reads CASSRSGLDYNEQFF. The DNA for the CDR3 is TGTGCCAGCAGCCGTTCGGGACTAGACTACAATGAGCAGTTCTTC. V gene TRBV3-1 (or the pseudogene TRBV3-2) combines with J gene TRBJ2-1; 8 nucleotides line up with TRBD2. After removal of 4 bases from V and 3 bases from J, the junction contained 5 bases not matched to a gene. CDR3 length: 15 residues. Germline V gene data show CDR1 as LGHDT and CDR2 as YNNKEL (reference sequence).